The clone carrying this T cell receptor (beta chain) appeared many times. What it recognizes is unknown. The data belong to a study of glioma-infiltrating T cells. Study-level results: Tissue-blood divergence was below expectation in non-neoplastic patients, above in gliomas.

The iRepertoire nested amplicon-rescue multiplex PCR amplified TCR alpha and beta CDR3s from RNA. For one-step reverse transcription and amplification, roughly 95-450 ng of tissue mRNA or PBMC total RNA was used. TCRdb re-analysed the multiplex PCR reads in MiXCR, keeping a single row per CDR3 protein. The table shows about 190,000 distinct CDR3 sequences, with 30% to 40% occurring only once. The V gene lost 1 base and the J gene lost 4 bases, with 29 bases spanning the gap. The CDR3 is 21 amino acids. The germline V gene has CDR1 LGHNA and CDR2 YSLEER. The source of this sequence is a human donor with low-grade glioma or glioblastoma, undergoing nonglioma brain surgery, or in good health (not recorded which). The V and J genes are TRBV4-3 and TRBJ2-1, with a possible D match to TRBD1 (6 bases). Material for sequencing was glioma tissue, nonneoplastic brain tissue, or PBMCs (not recorded which). In DNA, the CDR3 is TGCGCCAGCAGCCAAGCTCCACCGGTCAGTCTGGGACAATATCGATACAATGAGCAGTTCTTC. It codes for CASSQAPPVSLGQYRYNEQFF.